The 19 T cell receptor beta chains given below trace back to one sample, sequenced in a study of CD8+ T cells in alopecia areata. As to treatment: oral pan-JAK inhibitor, 5-10 mg twice daily. Sequencing used cDNA as its template, made by extracting RNA and reverse transcribing it. Sequencing used immunoSEQ multiplex PCR; TCRdb keeps in-frame clones, though not all of them. The top ten hold 17% of the sample, which has nearly 95,000 clones, 60% to 80% seen once. The material sequenced was CD8+ T cells sorted from blood, taken between weeks 43 and 45, from a patient treated with tofacitinib. Source of these receptors: a human donor with alopecia areata.

The V call is TRBV19, the J call TRBJ1-6; unclear D gene. Trimming removed 1 base at V and 7 bases at J, with 17 bases between. The CDR3 sequence is 17 residues long. Germline assignment: CDR1 LNHDA and CDR2 SQIVND (reference sequence). The CDR3 here is CASSIGSPRYLNSPLHF. The CDR3 coding sequence is TGTGCCAGTAGTATAGGGTCCCCGCGTTACCTCAATTCACCCCTCCACTTT.

The chain recombines TRBV6-5 with TRBJ1-1; tentatively, D is TRBD1 (6 bases). Germline lookup yields CDR1 MNHEY and CDR2 SVGAGI. The V and J ends lost 5 bases and 0 bases respectively, with 13 bases between them. The CDR3 sequence is 15 residues long. CDR3 residues: CASSAVGGMNTEAFF. The CDR3 DNA sequence: TGTGCCAGCAGTGCCGTAGGGGGAATGAACACTGAAGCTTTCTTT.

This chain uses TRBV27 with TRBJ2-7; D is ambiguous. Trimming removed 4 bases from V and 4 bases from J, with 14 bases in between. The CDR3 length is 14 residues. Looked up from germline, CDR1 is MNHEY and CDR2 is SMNVEV (reference sequence). The CDR3 sequence: CASSSPLVGYEQYF. In nucleotides, the CDR3 is TGTGCCAGCAGTTCCCCCCTGGTTGGTTACGAGCAGTACTTC.

The chain employs TRBV10-3 and TRBJ2-7; D call uncertain. V was pared by 2 bases and J by 3 bases, with 5 bases between. This CDR3 has 12 amino acids. Germline CDR1 is ENHRY and CDR2 is SYGVKD. The CDR3 protein is CAISEVNYEQYF. The CDR3 DNA is TGTGCCATCAGTGAGGTTAACTACGAGCAGTACTTC.

For the CDR3, the DNA is TGTGCCAGCTCGGCTCCACTTATGAACACTGAAGCTTTCTTT. Translating gives CASSAPLMNTEAFF. The chain carries TRBV27 and TRBJ1-1; unclear D gene. Germline V CDR1 and CDR2: MNHEY, SMNVEV (reference sequence). This CDR3 comprises 14 residues. Trimming shortened V by 8 bases and J by 0 bases, and 13 bases separated the two germline ends.

There are a few counts of this clone. The chain uses TRBV2 and TRBJ2-3, with D perhaps matching TRBD1 (6 bases). V lost 6 bases and J lost 4, with 14 bases in between. Germline assignment: CDR1 SNHLY and CDR2 FYNNEI. The CDR3 is made up of 14 amino acids. The CDR3 spells CASSGTSNPDTQYF. The CDR3 region has the DNA TGTGCCAGCAGCGGGACATCCAACCCAGATACGCAGTATTTT.

The rearrangement links TRBV4-3 to TRBJ1-5; TRBD1 is a possible D gene (5 bases). V was cut by 4 bases and J by 4 bases, with 14 bases left in between. Germline V gene lookup returns CDR1 LGHNA and CDR2 YSLEER. This CDR3 is built from 15 residues. In nucleotides, the CDR3 is TGCGCCAGCAGCCCCTGGGTGGGGGGGAATCAGCCCCAGCATTTT. This gives the protein CASSPWVGGNQPQHF.

This clone has a handful of counts. The V call is TRBV11-2, the J call TRBJ2-5; D is ambiguous. V shed 0 bases and J shed 8 bases, with 1 base lying between them. Germline CDR1 is SGHAT and CDR2 is FQNNGV. The CDR3 covers 10 residues. CDR3 in amino acids: CASSLDTQYF. The CDR3 region has the DNA TGTGCCAGCAGCTTAGACACCCAGTACTTC.

This chain connects TRBV30 to TRBJ2-1; the D gene is possibly TRBD2 (6 bases). V was pared by 2 bases and J by 7 bases, with 9 bases between. CDR1 and CDR2 from the germline V gene are GTSNPN and SVGIG (reference sequence). The CDR3 extends over 12 amino acids. CDR3 loop: CAWSIGGNEQFF. CDR3 DNA: TGTGCCTGGAGTATCGGGGGTAATGAGCAGTTCTTC.

The gene calls are TRBV5-1 and TRBJ2-1; D remains ambiguous. Trimming took 0 bases from V and 9 from J, leaving 4 bases between them. Germline V lookup: CDR1 SGHRS, CDR2 YFSETQ. This CDR3 has 11 amino acids. In DNA, the CDR3 is TGCGCCAGCAGCTTGGGCGGTGAGCAGTTCTTC. Encoded protein: CASSLGGEQFF.

This chain links TRBV14 with TRBJ1-1; D gene uncertain. The V gene's germline CDR1 is SGHDN and CDR2 FVKESK. Between the trimmed V and J ends, which lost 1 base and 11 bases, there was a span of 11 bases. This CDR3 contains 12 residues. CDR3 nucleotides: TGTGCCAGCAGCCAAGTCGTTCTACGGGCTTTCTTT. This translates into CASSQVVLRAFF.

J is TRBJ2-2 and V is TRBV30; unclear D gene. CDR1 GTSNPN and CDR2 SVGIG come from the germline V gene (reference sequence). V was trimmed by 2 bases and J by 6 bases, leaving 13 bases between them. This CDR3 region has 14 residues. The CDR3 protein is CAWSTDHGPGELFF. In DNA, the CDR3 is TGTGCCTGGAGTACGGACCACGGTCCCGGGGAGCTGTTTTTT.

There are a few counts of this clone. Other nucleotide sequences from this sample produce the same CDR3. V usage is TRBV19 and J usage is TRBJ2-1; 13 bases match TRBD2. This CDR3 region has 15 residues. V was pared by 6 bases and J by 8 bases, with 7 bases of the junction left unmatched. CDR1 and CDR2 from the germline V gene are LNHDA and SQIVND (reference sequence). Here the CDR3 reads CASSPTSGGAYEQFF. The CDR3 nucleotides are TGTGCCAGTAGCCCCACTAGCGGGGGGGCCTATGAGCAGTTCTTC.

The chain couples TRBV4-3 to TRBJ2-1; tentative D call: TRBD2 (5 bases). The germline V gene has CDR1 LGHNA and CDR2 YSLEER. V was shortened by 0 bases and J by 4 bases, with 13 bases between the two germline ends. The CDR3 has 16 residues. The CDR3 protein is CASSQDAGVGYNEQFF. The CDR3 nucleotides are TGCGCCAGCAGCCAAGATGCCGGGGTGGGATACAATGAGCAGTTCTTC.

The V call is TRBV5-6, the J call TRBJ1-1; 8 bases fit TRBD1. Losses at the gene ends were 3 bases for V and 1 base for J; bases not matched to a gene: 2. The CDR3 spans 14 residues. Germline V gene lookup returns CDR1 SGHDT and CDR2 YYEEEE. For the CDR3, the DNA is TGTGCCAGCAGCTCCGGACAGGGGAACACTGAAGCTTTCTTT. It translates to CASSSGQGNTEAFF.

The chain carries TRBV7-7 and TRBJ2-1; D remains ambiguous. Trimming pared 1 base from V and 5 bases from J, leaving 6 bases between. The CDR3 loop spans 13 amino acids. Germline V gene data show CDR1 as SSHAT and CDR2 as FNYEAQ (reference sequence). The CDR3 sequence: CASSLGHNNEQFF. The CDR3 DNA reads TGTGCCAGCAGCTTAGGACACAACAATGAGCAGTTCTTC.

This clone is medium-sized within its sample. The rearrangement links TRBV2 to TRBJ1-1; TRBD1 might be the D (5 bases). The CDR3 sequence is 13 residues long. V was shortened by 11 bases and J by 4 bases, with 17 bases between the two germline ends. Germline CDR1 is SNHLY and CDR2 is FYNNEI. The CDR3 nucleotides read TGTGCCCTCAGGGTTTACGCCGCCACTGAAGCTTTCTTT. It encodes CALRVYAATEAFF.

V is TRBV10-2 and J is TRBJ2-7, with D tentatively TRBD1 (6 bases). V lost 6 bases to trimming and J lost 0 bases, with 9 bases between them. CDR1 is WSHSY and CDR2 is SAAADI in the germline V gene. This CDR3 is built from 13 residues. Here the CDR3 reads CASSPQGSYEQYF. CDR3 bases: TGCGCCAGCAGCCCACAGGGCTCCTACGAGCAGTACTTC.

J is TRBJ2-3 and V is TRBV6-6; no clear D gene. The CDR3 has 13 residues. Deletions cut 6 bases from V and 5 bases from J, with 12 bases between. The germline gives CDR1 MNHNY, CDR2 SVGAGI (reference sequence). In DNA, the CDR3 is TGTGCCAGCAGCGGTCGGCCTTTAGATACGCAGTATTTT. Translated, it gives CASSGRPLDTQYF.